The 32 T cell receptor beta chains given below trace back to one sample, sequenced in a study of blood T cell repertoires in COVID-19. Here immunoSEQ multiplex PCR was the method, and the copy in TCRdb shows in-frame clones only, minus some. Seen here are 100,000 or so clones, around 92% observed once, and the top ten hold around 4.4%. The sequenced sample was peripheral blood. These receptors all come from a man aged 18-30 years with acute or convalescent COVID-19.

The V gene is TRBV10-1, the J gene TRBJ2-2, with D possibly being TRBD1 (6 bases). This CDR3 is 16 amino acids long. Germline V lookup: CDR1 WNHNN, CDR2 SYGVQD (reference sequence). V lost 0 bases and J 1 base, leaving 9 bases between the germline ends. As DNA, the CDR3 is TGCGCCAGCAGTGAGTCGCAGGGGAAGAACACCGGGGAGCTGTTTTTT. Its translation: CASSESQGKNTGELFF.

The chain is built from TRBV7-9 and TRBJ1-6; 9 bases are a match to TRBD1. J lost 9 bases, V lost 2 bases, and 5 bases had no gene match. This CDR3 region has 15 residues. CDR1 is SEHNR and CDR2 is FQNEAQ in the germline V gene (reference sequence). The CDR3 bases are TGTGCCAGCAGCTTAACAGGGGGCAAGCGTTCACCCCTCCACTTT. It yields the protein CASSLTGGKRSPLHF.

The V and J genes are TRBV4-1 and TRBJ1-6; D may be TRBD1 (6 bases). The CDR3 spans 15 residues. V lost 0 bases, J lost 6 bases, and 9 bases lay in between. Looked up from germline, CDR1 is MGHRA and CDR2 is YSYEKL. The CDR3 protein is CASSQEGAPNSPLHF. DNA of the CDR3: TGCGCCAGCAGCCAAGAGGGGGCCCCTAATTCACCCCTCCACTTT.

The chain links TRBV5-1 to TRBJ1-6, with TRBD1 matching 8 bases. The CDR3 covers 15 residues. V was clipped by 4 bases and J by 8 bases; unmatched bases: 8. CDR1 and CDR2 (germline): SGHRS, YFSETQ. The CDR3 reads CASSLQDRGYSPLHF. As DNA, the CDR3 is TGCGCCAGCAGCCTCCAAGACAGGGGATATTCACCCCTCCACTTT.

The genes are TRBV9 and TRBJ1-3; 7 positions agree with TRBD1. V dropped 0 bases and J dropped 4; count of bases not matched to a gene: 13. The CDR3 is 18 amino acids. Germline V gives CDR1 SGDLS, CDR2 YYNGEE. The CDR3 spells CASSVVPSATGNGNTIYF. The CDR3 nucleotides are TGTGCCAGCAGCGTAGTACCCTCCGCGACAGGGAACGGAAACACCATATATTTT. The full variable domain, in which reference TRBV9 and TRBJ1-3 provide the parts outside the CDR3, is DSGVTQTPKHLITATGQRVTLRCSPRSGDLSVYWYQQSLDQGLQFLIQYYNGEERAKGNILERFSAQQFPDLHSELNLSSLELGDSALYFCASSVVPSATGNGNTIYFGEGSWLTVV.

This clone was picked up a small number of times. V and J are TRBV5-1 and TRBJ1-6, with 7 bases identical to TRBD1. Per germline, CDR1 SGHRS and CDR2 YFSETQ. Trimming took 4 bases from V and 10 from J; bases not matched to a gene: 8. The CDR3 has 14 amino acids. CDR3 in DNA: TGCGCCAGCAGCCTTGACAGGGTAGGGTCACCCCTCCACTTT. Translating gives CASSLDRVGSPLHF.

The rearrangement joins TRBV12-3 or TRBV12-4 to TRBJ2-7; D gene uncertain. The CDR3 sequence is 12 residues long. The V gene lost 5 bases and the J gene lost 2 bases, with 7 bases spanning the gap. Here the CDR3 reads CASSADTYEQYF. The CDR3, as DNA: TGTGCCAGCAGTGCAGACACCTACGAGCAGTACTTC.

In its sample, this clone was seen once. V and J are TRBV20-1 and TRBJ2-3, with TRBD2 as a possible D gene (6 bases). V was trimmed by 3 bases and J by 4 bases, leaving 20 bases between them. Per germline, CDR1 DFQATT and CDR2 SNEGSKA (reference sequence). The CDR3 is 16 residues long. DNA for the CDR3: TGCAGTGCTAGTATCGGACCGGGACTGAACCCAGATACGCAGTATTTT. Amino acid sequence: CSASIGPGLNPDTQYF.

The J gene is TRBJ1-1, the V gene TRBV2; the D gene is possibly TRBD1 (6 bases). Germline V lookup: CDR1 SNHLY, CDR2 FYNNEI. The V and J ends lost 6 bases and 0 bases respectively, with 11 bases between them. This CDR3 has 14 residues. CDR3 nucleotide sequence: TGTGCCAGCAGGGACAGACACATGAACACTGAAGCTTTCTTT. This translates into CASRDRHMNTEAFF.

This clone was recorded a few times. The CDR3 coding sequence is TGTGCTAGTGGCCCCGGGACTAGGCTGAGTCTAGATACGCAGTATTTT. Translating it yields CASGPGTRLSLDTQYF. The chain recombines TRBV12-5 with TRBJ2-3; 8 bases are shared with TRBD2. This CDR3 has 16 amino acids. Per the germline V gene, CDR1 is LGHNT and CDR2 is FRNRAP. V dropped 6 bases and J dropped 5; count of bases not matched to a gene: 13.

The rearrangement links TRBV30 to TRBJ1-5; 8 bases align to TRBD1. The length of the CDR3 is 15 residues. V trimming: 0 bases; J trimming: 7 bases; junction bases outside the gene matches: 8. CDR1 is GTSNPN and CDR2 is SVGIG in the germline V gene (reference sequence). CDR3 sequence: CAWSVRNRGDQPQHF. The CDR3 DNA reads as TGTGCCTGGAGTGTACGGAACAGGGGGGACCAGCCCCAGCATTTT.

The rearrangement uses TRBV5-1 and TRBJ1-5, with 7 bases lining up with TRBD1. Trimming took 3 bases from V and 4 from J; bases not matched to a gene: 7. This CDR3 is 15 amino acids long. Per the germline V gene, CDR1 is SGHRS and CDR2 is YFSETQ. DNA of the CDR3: TGCGCCAGCAGCTCGGGGACAGACAGAAATCAGCCCCAGCATTTT. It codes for CASSSGTDRNQPQHF.

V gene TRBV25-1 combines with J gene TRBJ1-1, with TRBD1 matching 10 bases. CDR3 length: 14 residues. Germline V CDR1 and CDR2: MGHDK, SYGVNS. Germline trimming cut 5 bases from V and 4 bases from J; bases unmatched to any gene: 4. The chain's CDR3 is CASSTRQGATEAFF. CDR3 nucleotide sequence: TGTGCCAGCAGTACCCGACAGGGGGCCACTGAAGCTTTCTTT.

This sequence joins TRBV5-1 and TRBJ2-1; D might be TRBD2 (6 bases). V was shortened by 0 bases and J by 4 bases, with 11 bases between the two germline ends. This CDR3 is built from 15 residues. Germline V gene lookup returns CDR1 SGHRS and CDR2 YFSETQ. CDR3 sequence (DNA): TGCGCCAGCAGCTTGGGAGTAGCGGTATACAATGAGCAGTTCTTC. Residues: CASSLGVAVYNEQFF.

Here the CDR3 reads CASSSIVWSRSYEQYF. The CDR3 coding sequence is TGTGCCAGCAGTTCGATCGTGTGGTCGCGGTCCTACGAGCAGTACTTC. The chain carries TRBV6-5 and TRBJ2-7; no clear D gene. CDR1 and CDR2 from the germline V gene are MNHEY and SVGAGI. CDR3 length equals 16 residues. V lost 4 bases to trimming and J lost 1 base, with 17 bases between them.

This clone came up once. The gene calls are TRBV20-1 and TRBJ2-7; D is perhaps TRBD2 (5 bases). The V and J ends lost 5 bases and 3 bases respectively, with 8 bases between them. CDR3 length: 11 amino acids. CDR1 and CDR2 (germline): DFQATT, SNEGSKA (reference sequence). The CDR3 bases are TGCAGTGCTCCCCGGGGCTACGAGCAGTACTTC. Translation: CSAPRGYEQYF.

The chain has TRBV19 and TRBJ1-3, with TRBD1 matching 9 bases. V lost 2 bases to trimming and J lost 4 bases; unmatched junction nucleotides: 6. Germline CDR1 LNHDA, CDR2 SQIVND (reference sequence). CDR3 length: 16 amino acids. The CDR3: CASSIRTGGLGNTIYF. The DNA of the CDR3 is TGTGCCAGTAGTATACGAACAGGGGGCTTGGGAAACACCATATATTTT. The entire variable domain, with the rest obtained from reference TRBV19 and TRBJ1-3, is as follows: DGGITQSPKYLFRKEGQNVTLSCEQNLNHDAMYWYRQDPGQGLRLIYYSQIVNDFQKGDIAEGYSVSREKKESFPLTVTSAQKNPTAFYLCASSIRTGGLGNTIYFGEGSWLTVV.

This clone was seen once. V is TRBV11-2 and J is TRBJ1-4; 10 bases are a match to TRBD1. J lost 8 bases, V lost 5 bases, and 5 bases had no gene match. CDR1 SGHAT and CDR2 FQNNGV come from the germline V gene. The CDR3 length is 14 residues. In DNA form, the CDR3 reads TGTGCCAGCAGCCCAGGGACAGGGGAGGAAAAACTGTTTTTT. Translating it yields CASSPGTGEEKLFF.

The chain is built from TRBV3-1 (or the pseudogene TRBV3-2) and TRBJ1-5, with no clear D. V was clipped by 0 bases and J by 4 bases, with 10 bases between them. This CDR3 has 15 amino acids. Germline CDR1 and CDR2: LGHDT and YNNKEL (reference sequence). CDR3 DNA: TGTGCCAGCAGCCAAGATCCAGGCCTTAATCAGCCCCAGCATTTT. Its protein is CASSQDPGLNQPQHF.

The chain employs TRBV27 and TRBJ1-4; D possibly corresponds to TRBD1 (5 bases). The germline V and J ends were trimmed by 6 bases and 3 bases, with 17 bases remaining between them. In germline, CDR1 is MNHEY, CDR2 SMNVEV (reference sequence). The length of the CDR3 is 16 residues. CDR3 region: CASSKGPPSANEKLFF. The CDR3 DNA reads TGTGCCAGCAGCAAGGGGCCGCCCTCGGCTAATGAAAAACTGTTTTTT.

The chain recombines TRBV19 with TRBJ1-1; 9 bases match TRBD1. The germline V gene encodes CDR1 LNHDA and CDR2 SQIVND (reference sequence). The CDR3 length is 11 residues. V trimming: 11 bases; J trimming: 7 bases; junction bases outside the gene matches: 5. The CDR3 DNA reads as TGTGCCGTACAGGGGGCGGGTGAAGCTTTCTTT. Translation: CAVQGAGEAFF.

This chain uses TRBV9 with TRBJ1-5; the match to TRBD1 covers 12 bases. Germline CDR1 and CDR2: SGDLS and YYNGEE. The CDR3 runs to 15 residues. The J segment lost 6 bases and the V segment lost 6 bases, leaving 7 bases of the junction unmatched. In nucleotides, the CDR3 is TGTGCCAGCACCCCCGGGACAGGGGGCTTTCAGCCCCAGCATTTT. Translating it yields CASTPGTGGFQPQHF.

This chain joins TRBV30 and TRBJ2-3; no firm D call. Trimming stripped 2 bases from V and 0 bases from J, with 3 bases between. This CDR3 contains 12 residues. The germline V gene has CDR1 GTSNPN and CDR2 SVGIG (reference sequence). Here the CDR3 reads CAWSLSTDTQYF. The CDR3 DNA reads TGTGCCTGGAGTCTGAGCACAGATACGCAGTATTTT.

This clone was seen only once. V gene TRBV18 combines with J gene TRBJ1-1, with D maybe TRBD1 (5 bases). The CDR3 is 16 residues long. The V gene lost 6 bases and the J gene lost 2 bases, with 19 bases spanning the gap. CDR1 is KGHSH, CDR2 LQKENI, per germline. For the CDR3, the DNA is TGTGCCAGCTCCCATACTCCCGGCAGGGATAACACTGAAGCTTTCTTT. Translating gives CASSHTPGRDNTEAFF.

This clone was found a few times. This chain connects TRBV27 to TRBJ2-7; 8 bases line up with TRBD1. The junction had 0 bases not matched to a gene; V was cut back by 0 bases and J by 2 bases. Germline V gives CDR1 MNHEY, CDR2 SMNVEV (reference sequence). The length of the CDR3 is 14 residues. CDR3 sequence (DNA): TGTGCCAGCAGTTTATCGACAGGGGCCTACGAGCAGTACTTC. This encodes CASSLSTGAYEQYF.

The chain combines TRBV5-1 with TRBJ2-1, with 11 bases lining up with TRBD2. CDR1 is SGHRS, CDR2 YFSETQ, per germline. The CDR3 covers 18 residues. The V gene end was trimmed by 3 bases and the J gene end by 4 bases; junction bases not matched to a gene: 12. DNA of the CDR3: TGCGCCAGCAGCTCAGCTCTAGCGGGAGGCCATAGTTACAATGAGCAGTTCTTC. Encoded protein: CASSSALAGGHSYNEQFF.

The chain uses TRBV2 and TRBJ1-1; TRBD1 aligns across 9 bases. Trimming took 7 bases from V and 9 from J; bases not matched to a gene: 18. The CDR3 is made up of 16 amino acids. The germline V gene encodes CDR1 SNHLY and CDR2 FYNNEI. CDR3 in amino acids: CASKESRDRVFYQAFF. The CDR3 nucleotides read TGTGCCAGCAAAGAAAGCCGGGACAGGGTGTTCTATCAAGCTTTCTTT.

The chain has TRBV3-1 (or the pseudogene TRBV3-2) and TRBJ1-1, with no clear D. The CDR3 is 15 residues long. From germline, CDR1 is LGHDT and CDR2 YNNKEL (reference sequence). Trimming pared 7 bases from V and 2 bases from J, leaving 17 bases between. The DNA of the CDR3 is TGTGCCAGCACCCACCGACCGGGGATAAACACTGAAGCTTTCTTT. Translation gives CASTHRPGINTEAFF.

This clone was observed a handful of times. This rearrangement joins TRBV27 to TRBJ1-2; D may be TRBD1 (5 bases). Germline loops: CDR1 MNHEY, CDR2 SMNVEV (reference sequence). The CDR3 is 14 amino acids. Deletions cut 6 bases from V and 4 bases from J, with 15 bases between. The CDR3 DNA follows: TGTGCCAGCAGAGATGGGGCGGTTTCCTATGGCTACACCTTC. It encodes CASRDGAVSYGYTF.

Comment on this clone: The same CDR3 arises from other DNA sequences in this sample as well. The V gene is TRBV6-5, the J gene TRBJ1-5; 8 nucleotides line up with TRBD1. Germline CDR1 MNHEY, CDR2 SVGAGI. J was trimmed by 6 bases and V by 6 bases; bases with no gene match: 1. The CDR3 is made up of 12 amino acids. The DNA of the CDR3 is TGTGCCAGCAGGACAGGGGTTCAGCCCCAGCATTTT. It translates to CASRTGVQPQHF.

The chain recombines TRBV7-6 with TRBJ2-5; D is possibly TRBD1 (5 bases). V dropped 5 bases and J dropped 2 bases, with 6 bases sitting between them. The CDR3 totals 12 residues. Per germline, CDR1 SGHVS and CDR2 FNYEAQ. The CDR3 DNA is TGTGCCAGCAGCCACAGGCAAGAGACCCAGTACTTC. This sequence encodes CASSHRQETQYF.

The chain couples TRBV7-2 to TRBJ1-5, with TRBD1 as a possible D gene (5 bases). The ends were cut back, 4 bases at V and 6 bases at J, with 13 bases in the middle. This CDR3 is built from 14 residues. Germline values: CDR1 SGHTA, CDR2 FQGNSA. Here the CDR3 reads CASSSREGSQPQHF. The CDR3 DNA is TGTGCCAGCAGCTCTCGGGAGGGGAGTCAGCCCCAGCATTTT.